Listed here are 32 T cell receptor beta chains from one sample, sequenced in a study of graft-versus-host responses after intestinal transplantation. The data were produced by immunoSEQ multiplex PCR, yet TCRdb's version contains in-frame clones alone and is incomplete. The sample has some 84,000 clones; roughly 80% are singletons. These receptors are not linked to any known antigen. The material sequenced was unstimulated CD4+ T cells sorted from spleen or lymph node cells, taken before intestinal transplant. These receptors came from a human donor who received an intestinal transplant.

The chain links TRBV11-3 to TRBJ1-1; D remains ambiguous. This CDR3 has 14 residues. Germline CDR1 reads SGHNT; CDR2 reads YENEEA. V was pared by 6 bases and J by 1 base, with 12 bases between. As DNA, the CDR3 is TGTGCCAGCAGTCAGATCGGGGAGAACACTGAAGCTTTCTTT. This encodes CASSQIGENTEAFF.

Here the CDR3 DNA reads TGTGCCATTGGAAGCGGGGAGGTTGGGGAGCTGTTTTTT. It codes for CAIGSGEVGELFF. This sequence joins TRBV2 and TRBJ2-2; 7 nucleotides agree with TRBD2. Per the germline V gene, CDR1 is SNHLY and CDR2 is FYNNEI. The CDR3 length is 13 residues. Losses at the gene ends were 10 bases for V and 8 bases for J; bases not matched to a gene: 10.

The V gene is TRBV18, the J gene TRBJ2-3; D gene uncertain. The CDR3 is made up of 13 amino acids. Trimming left V 3 bases short and J 1 base short, with 5 bases between. The germline CDR1 and CDR2 sequences are KGHSH and LQKENI. DNA for the CDR3: TGTGCCAGCTCACCTTCAGGCACAGATACGCAGTATTTT. This codes for CASSPSGTDTQYF.

This sequence joins TRBV6-6 and TRBJ2-7; D unresolved. This CDR3 has 14 amino acids. V lost 1 base to trimming and J lost 4 bases, with 11 bases between them. The germline CDR1 and CDR2 sequences are MNHNY and SVGAGI (reference sequence). The CDR3 loop is CASSYWAGSYEQYF. For the CDR3, the DNA is TGTGCCAGCAGTTACTGGGCAGGTTCTTACGAGCAGTACTTC.

The rearrangement links TRBV10-3 to TRBJ2-5; 10 bases are a match to TRBD2. Germline CDR1 and CDR2: ENHRY and SYGVKD. Unmatched junction bases numbered 7, after V lost 8 bases and J lost 1 base. This CDR3 is built from 15 residues. The CDR3 sequence: CAIGSSGGRQETQYF. For the CDR3, the DNA is TGTGCCATCGGCTCTAGCGGGGGCCGCCAAGAGACCCAGTACTTC.

This sequence joins TRBV23-1 and TRBJ2-7, with 10 bases matching TRBD1. TRBV23-1 is flagged as an ORF with uncertain function. The CDR3 is 15 residues long. V shed 3 bases and J 5 bases; nucleotides not matched to a gene: 7. Here the CDR3 DNA reads TGCGCCAGCAGTCATCGGACAGGGGGTAACCACGAGCAGTACTTC. Its translation is CASSHRTGGNHEQYF.

This clone came up a few times. The chain uses TRBV29-1 and TRBJ1-2, with D uncertain. The CDR3 has 13 residues. Germline CDR1 reads SQVTM; CDR2 reads ANQGSEA. Deletions cut 7 bases from V and 4 bases from J, with 16 bases between. The CDR3, as DNA: TGCAGCGGGTTCCTAGTGGACTCCTATGGCTACACCTTC. Its protein is CSGFLVDSYGYTF.

The V call is TRBV7-8, the J call TRBJ2-3; 7 bases are shared with TRBD1. This CDR3 spans 16 amino acids. V was clipped by 4 bases and J by 4 bases; unmatched bases: 11. The germline gives CDR1 SGHVS, CDR2 FQNEAQ. In DNA, the CDR3 is TGTGCCAGCAGCTGGTACAGGGGTGGCCCGTCAGATACGCAGTATTTT. Its translation is CASSWYRGGPSDTQYF.

This chain links TRBV10-3 with TRBJ2-3, with 9 positions matching TRBD2. After removal of 0 bases from V and 1 base from J, the junction contained 5 bases not matched to a gene. The CDR3 runs to 17 residues. Per germline, CDR1 ENHRY and CDR2 SYGVKD. In DNA, the CDR3 is TGTGCCATCAGTGAGTCGCGGGGGGGCGATGGCACAGATACGCAGTATTTT. Its translation is CAISESRGGDGTDTQYF.

The rearrangement links TRBV5-1 to TRBJ2-6; 7 bases agree with TRBD2. The CDR3 extends over 17 amino acids. Per the germline V gene, CDR1 is SGHRS and CDR2 is YFSETQ. J lost 0 bases, V lost 2 bases, and 5 bases had no gene match. The CDR3 bases are TGCGCCAGCAGCTTAGGCGGGAGCGGCTCTGGGGCCAACGTCCTGACTTTC. Its protein product is CASSLGGSGSGANVLTF.

This sequence joins TRBV6-1 and TRBJ2-3; D perhaps matches TRBD1 (5 bases). This CDR3 contains 14 residues. CDR1 is MNHNS, CDR2 SASEGT, per germline. Trimming shortened V by 8 bases and J by 7 bases, and 19 bases separated the two germline ends. The CDR3 region is CASFVAGKGYTQYF. The CDR3 DNA reads as TGTGCCAGCTTTGTGGCAGGGAAGGGGTATACGCAGTATTTT.

The chain is built from TRBV5-1 and TRBJ2-3, with 11 bases matching TRBD2. CDR1 and CDR2 (germline): SGHRS, YFSETQ. The CDR3 has 17 amino acids. Losses at the gene ends were 0 bases for V and 2 bases for J; bases not matched to a gene: 5. The CDR3 DNA sequence: TGCGCCAGCAGCTTGGTGTCTAGCGGGAGGTCCACAGATACGCAGTATTTT. It translates to CASSLVSSGRSTDTQYF.

This chain uses TRBV19 with TRBJ2-7; D call uncertain. The germline CDR1 and CDR2 sequences are LNHDA and SQIVND (reference sequence). The V end was cut by 4 bases, the J end by 7 bases, with 8 bases between. The CDR3 contains 11 residues. CDR3 sequence reads: CASSRGGEQYF. CDR3 DNA: TGTGCCAGTAGTAGAGGTGGGGAGCAGTACTTC.

The chain employs TRBV29-1 and TRBJ2-7; TRBD2 matches 16 bases. The trim removed 6 bases at V and 3 bases at J, leaving 11 bases unmatched. Germline assignment: CDR1 SQVTM and CDR2 ANQGSEA. The CDR3 has 17 residues. The CDR3 nucleotides read TGCAGCGTCCGACTCGGGACTAGCGGGGGGGCTTACTACGAGCAGTACTTC. Amino acids: CSVRLGTSGGAYYEQYF.

The chain recombines TRBV5-1 with TRBJ2-1, with 7 bases fitting TRBD2. Germline V gives CDR1 SGHRS, CDR2 YFSETQ. The CDR3 extends over 18 amino acids. J gave up 7 bases and V 0 bases, and 16 bases lay outside the gene matches. The DNA of the CDR3 is TGCGCCAGCAGCTTGGGCCCTCGGGCGGGAGTGGGAACAAATGAGCAGTTCTTC. Encoded protein: CASSLGPRAGVGTNEQFF. Based on the CDR3 plus reference TRBV5-1 and TRBJ2-1, the full variable domain is KAGVTQTPRYLIKTRGQQVTLSCSPISGHRSVSWYQQTPGQGLQFLFEYFSETQRNKGNFPGRFSGRQFSNSRSEMNVSTLELGDSALYLCASSLGPRAGVGTNEQFFGPGTRLTVL.

The V and J genes are TRBV15 and TRBJ2-3, with TRBD1 identical over 7 bases. Trimming cost V 3 bases and J 2 bases; bases outside gene matches: 2. CDR3 length equals 14 residues. Germline V gene sequence: CDR1 LNHNV, CDR2 YYDKDF (reference sequence). This CDR3 is CATSRGQLTDTQYF. CDR3 nucleotides: TGTGCCACCAGCAGGGGACAGCTCACAGATACGCAGTATTTT.

The J gene is TRBJ2-1, the V gene TRBV7-2; 9 nucleotides align to TRBD2. This CDR3 comprises 16 residues. The ends lost 4 bases at V and 8 bases at J; junction bases unmatched: 12. Germline V gene lookup returns CDR1 SGHTA and CDR2 FQGNSA. The CDR3 loop is CASSSTRSGSDDEQFF. In nucleotides, the CDR3 is TGTGCCAGCAGCTCGACCCGTAGCGGGAGCGACGATGAGCAGTTCTTC. The whole variable domain, filled in from reference TRBV7-2 and TRBJ2-1, reads GAGVSQSPSNKVTEKGKDVELRCDPISGHTALYWYRQSLGQGLEFLIYFQGNSAPDKSGLPSDRFSAERTGGSVSTLTIQRTQQEDSAVYLCASSSTRSGSDDEQFFGPGTRLTVL.

Concerning this clone: Mismatch with germline at one junction end may stem from a read error. The rearrangement uses TRBV7-7 and TRBJ2-5; 13 bases agree with TRBD2. Germline loops: CDR1 SSHAT, CDR2 FNYEAQ (reference sequence). The CDR3 has 15 amino acids. CDR3 residues: CASSLGLAGAETQYF. CDR3 coding DNA: TGTGCTAGCAGCCTCGGACTAGCGGGAGCGGAGACCCAGTACTTC.

The gene calls are TRBV2 and TRBJ2-5, with 7 bases aligning to TRBD1. V lost 8 bases and J lost 4; bases outside the gene matches: 16. Germline-derived CDR1 and CDR2 are SNHLY and FYNNEI. The CDR3 covers 16 residues. CDR3 bases: TGTGCCAGCGCGGAGATACTGGACCGGGACAGAGAGACCCAGTACTTC. This encodes CASAEILDRDRETQYF.

The chain joins TRBV6-6 to TRBJ2-5, with 8 positions matching TRBD2. After removal of 7 bases from V and 2 bases from J, the junction contained 3 bases not matched to a gene. The CDR3 runs to 13 residues. CDR1 and CDR2 from the germline V gene are MNHNY and SVGAGI (reference sequence). The CDR3 DNA reads TGTGCCAGCACCTCGGGGGGGCAAGAGACCCAGTACTTC. Its translation: CASTSGGQETQYF.

Here the CDR3 reads CASSPGTGGETQYF. CDR3 nucleotides: TGTGCCAGCAGCCCCGGGACAGGGGGGGAGACCCAGTACTTC. The V and J genes are TRBV11-3 and TRBJ2-5; TRBD1 matches 11 bases. Germline V gene sequence: CDR1 SGHNT, CDR2 YENEEA. V shed 5 bases and J 5 bases; nucleotides not matched to a gene: 4. The CDR3 consists of 14 residues.

V is TRBV30 and J is TRBJ1-4, with D perhaps TRBD1 (5 bases). The length of the CDR3 is 12 residues. Germline assignment: CDR1 GTSNPN and CDR2 SVGIG (reference sequence). Trimming took 3 bases from V and 8 from J, leaving 10 bases between them. CDR3 loop: CAWSREGEKLFF. The CDR3 DNA reads as TGTGCCTGGAGCAGGGAGGGGGAAAAACTGTTTTTT.

V and J are TRBV5-1 and TRBJ2-3; D is possibly TRBD2 (5 bases). Trimming cost V 9 bases and J 5 bases, with 16 bases left between them. CDR1 SGHRS and CDR2 YFSETQ come from the germline V gene. CDR3 length: 13 amino acids. The CDR3 DNA reads as TGCGCCACCGGGGATCTAGTGGGAGATACGCAGTATTTT. Translation gives CATGDLVGDTQYF.

The chain has TRBV7-6 and TRBJ2-7, with TRBD2 matching 9 bases. This CDR3 has 17 residues. Germline lookup yields CDR1 SGHVS and CDR2 FNYEAQ. Losses at the gene ends were 5 bases for V and 2 bases for J; bases not matched to a gene: 13. This chain's CDR3 is CASSLSVPSGTTYEQYF. CDR3 bases: TGTGCCAGCAGCCTCTCGGTCCCTAGCGGGACGACCTACGAGCAGTACTTC.

The J gene is TRBJ1-1, the V gene TRBV6-5, with 7 bases lining up with TRBD1. Germline trimming cut 5 bases from V and 10 bases from J; bases unmatched to any gene: 10. The V gene's germline CDR1 is MNHEY and CDR2 SVGAGI. The CDR3 runs 13 residues. CDR3 in DNA: TGTGCCAGCAGTGTCGACAGGGCTGACGGAGCTTTCTTT. Translating it yields CASSVDRADGAFF.

The chain combines TRBV5-1 with TRBJ2-7, with 10 bases that match TRBD2. The length of the CDR3 is 15 residues. CDR1 is SGHRS, CDR2 YFSETQ, per germline. Trimming removed 6 bases from V and 6 bases from J; junction bases left unmatched: 12. CDR3 loop: CASTPGPSGRGEQYF. The CDR3 DNA follows: TGCGCCAGCACCCCGGGCCCTAGCGGGAGAGGCGAGCAGTACTTC.

The gene calls are TRBV6-4 and TRBJ1-2; 9 bases are shared with TRBD1. This CDR3 spans 13 amino acids. Germline lookup yields CDR1 MRHNA and CDR2 SNTAGT. The V segment lost 6 bases and the J segment 8 bases; nucleotides outside the gene matches: 7. CDR3 region: CASSKQGAGGYTF. CDR3 coding DNA: TGTGCCAGCAGCAAACAGGGGGCAGGGGGCTACACCTTC.

The chain employs TRBV30 and TRBJ2-3; a possible D gene is TRBD1 (6 bases). Germline CDR1 reads GTSNPN; CDR2 reads SVGIG (reference sequence). Trimming cost V 1 base and J 0 bases, with 8 bases left between them. The CDR3 sequence is 14 residues long. This chain's CDR3 is CAWSGGGSTDTQYF. CDR3 nucleotide sequence: TGTGCCTGGAGTGGAGGGGGAAGCACAGATACGCAGTATTTT.

The chain is built from TRBV18 and TRBJ1-2; TRBD1 aligns across 8 bases. With 3 bases clipped from V and 8 bases from J, the junction kept 8 bases outside the gene matches. This CDR3 spans 14 amino acids. Germline CDR1 reads KGHSH; CDR2 reads LQKENI. The CDR3 coding sequence is TGTGCCAGCTCACCCGGACAGGGTGGTGACGGCTACACCTTC. It codes for CASSPGQGGDGYTF.

This clone showed up just a few times. V gene TRBV5-1 combines with J gene TRBJ2-5; possible D gene TRBD1, 7 bases. The CDR3 spans 13 residues. The V gene's germline CDR1 is SGHRS and CDR2 YFSETQ. The germline V and J ends were trimmed by 5 bases and 4 bases, with 12 bases remaining between them. The CDR3 DNA follows: TGCGCCAGCAGTAACAGGGGAGGAGAGACCCAGTACTTC. Amino acid sequence: CASSNRGGETQYF.

This chain uses TRBV28 with TRBJ1-4; no firm D call. The ends were cut back, 3 bases at V and 8 bases at J, with 7 bases in the middle. The CDR3 totals 12 residues. Germline loops: CDR1 MDHEN, CDR2 SYDVKM. CDR3: CASSFGKEKLFF. CDR3 nucleotides: TGTGCCAGCAGTTTCGGGAAGGAAAAACTGTTTTTT.

The rearrangement uses TRBV5-4 and TRBJ2-1; TRBD1 might be the D (6 bases). V was trimmed by 0 bases and J by 7 bases, leaving 17 bases between them. The germline V gene encodes CDR1 SGHNT and CDR2 YYREEE (reference sequence). The CDR3 extends over 16 amino acids. This CDR3 is CASSLGGLISGNEQFF. The CDR3 DNA sequence: TGTGCCAGCAGCTTGGGGGGGCTGATCAGTGGAAATGAGCAGTTCTTC.